This TCR beta chain was identified during a study of shared clonotypes between healthy human individuals. Study results and limitations: The study found about 5% of naive CD4 clonotypes shared across a few donors.

The CDR3 extends over 14 amino acids. V shed 0 bases and J shed 2 bases, with 9 bases lying between them. Germline V gene sequence: CDR1 SGHDT, CDR2 YYEEEE. Libraries were prepared by immunoSEQ multiplex PCR; TCRdb keeps only in-frame clonotypes and omits some of them. This sample carries fewer than 850,000 clones, roughly 91% of them seen once, and the ten largest clones take more than 30%. As concerns this clone: Its antigen is undetermined.

Material for sequencing was memory CD8+ T cells from PBMCs. Subset indicated: CD45RO+ cells pooled with CCR7-negative TemRA cells. The source of this sequence is a man aged 18 to 35 in good health. Some clones in this sample may be carry-over from other donors' samples. The V call is TRBV5-6, the J call TRBJ2-7; D remains unclear. CDR3 sequence reads: CASSLGSHAYEQYF. In DNA form, the CDR3 reads TGTGCCAGCAGCTTGGGCTCTCATGCCTACGAGCAGTACTTC.